This T cell receptor beta chain was retrieved from a study of breast tumors, draining lymph nodes, adjacent tissues. Study findings and constraints: Luminal-like breast cancer showed significantly greater tumor-nontumor repertoire similarity than basal-like breast cancer did. Findings are consistent with lymph node origin and intratumoral expansion of most tumor T cells.

The germline gives CDR1 MNHEY, CDR2 SVGEGT. The length of the CDR3 is 15 residues. Between the trimmed V and J ends, which lost 2 bases and 8 bases, there was a span of 16 bases. Samples came from axillary lymph nodes draining the breast cancer. MiXCR was run by TCRdb on the multiplex PCR reads, yielding one entry per CDR3 protein. The sample records 150,000 to 200,000 distinct CDR3 sequences, around a third being singletons. Points on this clonotype: Its antigen is undetermined.

This chain joins TRBV6-2 or TRBV6-3 and TRBJ2-1, with a tentative D call TRBD1 (5 bases). The TCR sequence derives from a female donor with breast cancer. Some clones in this sample may be carry-over from other donors' samples. The source material was axillary lymph node tissue. CDR3 sequence: CASSYIAHRTHEQFF. For the CDR3, the DNA is TGTGCCAGCAGTTACATCGCCCACAGGACGCATGAGCAGTTCTTC.